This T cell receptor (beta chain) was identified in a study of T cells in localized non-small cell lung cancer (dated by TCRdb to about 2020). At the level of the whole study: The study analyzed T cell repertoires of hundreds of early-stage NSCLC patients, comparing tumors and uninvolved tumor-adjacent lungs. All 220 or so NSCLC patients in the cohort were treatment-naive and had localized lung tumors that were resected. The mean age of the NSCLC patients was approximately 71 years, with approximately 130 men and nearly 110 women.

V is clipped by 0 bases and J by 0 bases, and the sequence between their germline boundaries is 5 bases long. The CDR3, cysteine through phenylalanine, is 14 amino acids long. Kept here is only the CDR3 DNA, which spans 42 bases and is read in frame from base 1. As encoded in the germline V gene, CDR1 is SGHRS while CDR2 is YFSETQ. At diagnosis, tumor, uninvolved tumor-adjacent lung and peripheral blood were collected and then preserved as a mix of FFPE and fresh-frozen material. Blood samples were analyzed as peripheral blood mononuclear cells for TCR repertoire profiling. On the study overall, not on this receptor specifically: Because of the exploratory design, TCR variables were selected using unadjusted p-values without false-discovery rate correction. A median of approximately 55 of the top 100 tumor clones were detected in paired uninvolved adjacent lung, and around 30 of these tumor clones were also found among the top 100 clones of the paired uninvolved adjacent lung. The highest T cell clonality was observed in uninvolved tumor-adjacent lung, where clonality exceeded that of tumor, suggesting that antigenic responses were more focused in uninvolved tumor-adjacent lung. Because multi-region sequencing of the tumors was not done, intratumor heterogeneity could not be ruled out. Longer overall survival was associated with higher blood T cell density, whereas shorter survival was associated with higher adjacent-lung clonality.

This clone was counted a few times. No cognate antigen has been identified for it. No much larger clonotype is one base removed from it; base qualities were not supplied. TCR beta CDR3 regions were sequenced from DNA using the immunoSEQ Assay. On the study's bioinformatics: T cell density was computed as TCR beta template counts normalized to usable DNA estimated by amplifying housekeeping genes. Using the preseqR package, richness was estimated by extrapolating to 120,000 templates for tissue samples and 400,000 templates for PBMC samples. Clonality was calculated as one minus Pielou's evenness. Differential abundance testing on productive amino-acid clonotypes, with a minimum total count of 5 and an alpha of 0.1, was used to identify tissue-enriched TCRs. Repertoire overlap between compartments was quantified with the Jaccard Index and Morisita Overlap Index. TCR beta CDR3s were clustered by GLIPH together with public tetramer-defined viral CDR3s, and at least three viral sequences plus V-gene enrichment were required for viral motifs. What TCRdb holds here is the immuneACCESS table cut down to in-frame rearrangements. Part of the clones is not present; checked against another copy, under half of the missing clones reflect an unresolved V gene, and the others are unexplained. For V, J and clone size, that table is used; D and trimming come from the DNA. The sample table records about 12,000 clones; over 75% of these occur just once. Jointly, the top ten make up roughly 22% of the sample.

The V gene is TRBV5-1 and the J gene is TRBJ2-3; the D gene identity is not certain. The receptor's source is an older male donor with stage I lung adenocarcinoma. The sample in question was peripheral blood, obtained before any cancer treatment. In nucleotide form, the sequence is TGCGCCAGCAGCTTGGGGGCTAGCACAGATACGCAGTATTTT. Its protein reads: CASSLGASTDTQYF.